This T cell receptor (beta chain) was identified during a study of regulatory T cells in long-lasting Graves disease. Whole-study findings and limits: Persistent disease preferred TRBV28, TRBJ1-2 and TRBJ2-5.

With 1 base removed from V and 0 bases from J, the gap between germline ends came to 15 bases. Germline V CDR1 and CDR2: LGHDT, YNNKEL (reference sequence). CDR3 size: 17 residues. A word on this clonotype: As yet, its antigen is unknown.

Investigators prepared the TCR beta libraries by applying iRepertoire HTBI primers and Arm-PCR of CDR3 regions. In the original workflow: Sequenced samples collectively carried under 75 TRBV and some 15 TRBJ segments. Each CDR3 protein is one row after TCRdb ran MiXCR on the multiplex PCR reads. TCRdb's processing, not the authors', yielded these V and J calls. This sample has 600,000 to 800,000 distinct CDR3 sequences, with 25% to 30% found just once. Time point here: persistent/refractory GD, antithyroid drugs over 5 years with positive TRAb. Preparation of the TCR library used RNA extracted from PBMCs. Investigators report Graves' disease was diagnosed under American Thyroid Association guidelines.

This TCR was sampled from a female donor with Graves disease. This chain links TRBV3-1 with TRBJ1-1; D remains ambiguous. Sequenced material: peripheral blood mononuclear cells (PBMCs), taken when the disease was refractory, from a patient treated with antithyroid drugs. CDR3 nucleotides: TGTGCCAGCAGCCAAGTCTCGCCACAGAACATGAACACTGAAGCTTTCTTT. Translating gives CASSQVSPQNMNTEAFF.